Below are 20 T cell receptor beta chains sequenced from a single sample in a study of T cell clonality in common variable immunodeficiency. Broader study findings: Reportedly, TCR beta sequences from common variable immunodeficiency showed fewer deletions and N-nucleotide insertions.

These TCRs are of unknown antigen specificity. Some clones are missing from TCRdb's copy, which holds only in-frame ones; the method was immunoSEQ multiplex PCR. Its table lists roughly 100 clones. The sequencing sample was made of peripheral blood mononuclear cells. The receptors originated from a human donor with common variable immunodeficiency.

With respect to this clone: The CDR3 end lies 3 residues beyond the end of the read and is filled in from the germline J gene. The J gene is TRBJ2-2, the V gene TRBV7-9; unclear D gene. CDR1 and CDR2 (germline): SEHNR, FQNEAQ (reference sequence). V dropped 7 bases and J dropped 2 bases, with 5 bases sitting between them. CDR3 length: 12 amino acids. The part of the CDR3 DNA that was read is TGTGCCAGCACCGTCAACACCGGGGAG. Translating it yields CASTVNTGE. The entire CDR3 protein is CASTVNTGELFF.

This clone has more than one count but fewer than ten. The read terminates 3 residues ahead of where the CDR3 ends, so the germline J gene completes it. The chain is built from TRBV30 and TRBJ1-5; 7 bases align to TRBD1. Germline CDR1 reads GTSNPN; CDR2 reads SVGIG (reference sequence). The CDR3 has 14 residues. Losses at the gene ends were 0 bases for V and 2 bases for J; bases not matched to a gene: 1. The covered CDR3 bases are TGTGCCTGGAGTGTAGGGACAGGCAATCAGCCC. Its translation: CAWSVGTGNQP. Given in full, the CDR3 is CAWSVGTGNQPQHF.

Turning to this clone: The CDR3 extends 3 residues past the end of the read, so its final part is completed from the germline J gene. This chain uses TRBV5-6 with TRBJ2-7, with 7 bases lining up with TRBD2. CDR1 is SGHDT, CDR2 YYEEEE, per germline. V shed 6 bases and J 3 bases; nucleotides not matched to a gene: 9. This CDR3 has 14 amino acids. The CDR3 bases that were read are TGTGCCAGCATACCGGCTAGCGGTAACTACGAG. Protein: CASIPASGNYE. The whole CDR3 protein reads CASIPASGNYEQYF.

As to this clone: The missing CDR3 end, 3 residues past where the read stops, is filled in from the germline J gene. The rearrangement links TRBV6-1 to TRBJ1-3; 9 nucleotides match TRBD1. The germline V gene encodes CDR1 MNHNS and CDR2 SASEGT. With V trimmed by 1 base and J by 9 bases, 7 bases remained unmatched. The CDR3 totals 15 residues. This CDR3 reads CASSEEGQGAFTIYF. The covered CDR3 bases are TGTGCCAGCAGTGAAGAGGGACAGGGAGCCTTCACC.

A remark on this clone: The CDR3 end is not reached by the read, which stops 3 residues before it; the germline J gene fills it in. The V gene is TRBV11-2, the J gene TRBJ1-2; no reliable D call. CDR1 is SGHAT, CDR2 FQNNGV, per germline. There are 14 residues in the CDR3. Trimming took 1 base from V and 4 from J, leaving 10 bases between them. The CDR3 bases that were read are TGTGCCAGCAGCTTAGTCGCGGGGAGCTATGGC. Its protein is CASSLVAGSYG. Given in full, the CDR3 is CASSLVAGSYGYTF.

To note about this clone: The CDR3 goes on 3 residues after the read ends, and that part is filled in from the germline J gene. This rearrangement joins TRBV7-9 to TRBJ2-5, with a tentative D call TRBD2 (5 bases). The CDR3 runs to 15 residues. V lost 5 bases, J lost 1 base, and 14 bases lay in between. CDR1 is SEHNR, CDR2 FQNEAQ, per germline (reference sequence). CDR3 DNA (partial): TGTGCCAGCAGCCAGACCGAGCGGTTCCAAGAGACC. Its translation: CASSQTERFQET. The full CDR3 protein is CASSQTERFQETQYF.

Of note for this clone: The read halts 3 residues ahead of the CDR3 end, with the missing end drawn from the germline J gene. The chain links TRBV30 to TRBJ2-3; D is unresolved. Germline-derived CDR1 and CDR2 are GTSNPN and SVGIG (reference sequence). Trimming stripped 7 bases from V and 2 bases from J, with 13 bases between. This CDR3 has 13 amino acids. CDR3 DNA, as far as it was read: TGTGCCTCCTCAGACACCTACACAGATACG. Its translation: CASSDTYTDT. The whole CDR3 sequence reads CASSDTYTDTQYF.

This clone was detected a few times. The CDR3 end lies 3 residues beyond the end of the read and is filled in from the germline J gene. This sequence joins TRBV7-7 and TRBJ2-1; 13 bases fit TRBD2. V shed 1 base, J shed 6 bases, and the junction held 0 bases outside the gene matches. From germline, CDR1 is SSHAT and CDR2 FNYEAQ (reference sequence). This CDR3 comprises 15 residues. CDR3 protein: CASSLGLAGGNEQFF. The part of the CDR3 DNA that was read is TGTGCCAGCAGCTTAGGACTAGCGGGAGGCAATGAG.

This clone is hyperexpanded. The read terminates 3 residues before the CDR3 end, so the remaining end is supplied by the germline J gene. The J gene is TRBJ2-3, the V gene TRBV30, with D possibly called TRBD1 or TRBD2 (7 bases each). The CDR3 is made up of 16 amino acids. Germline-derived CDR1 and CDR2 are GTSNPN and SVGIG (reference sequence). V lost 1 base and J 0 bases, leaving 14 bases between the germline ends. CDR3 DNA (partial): TGTGCCTGGAGTGAGGGGAGGGGGCTTAGCACAGATACG. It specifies CAWSEGRGLSTDT. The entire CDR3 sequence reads CAWSEGRGLSTDTQYF. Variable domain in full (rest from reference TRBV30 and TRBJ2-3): SQTIHQWPATLVQPVGSPLSLECTVEGTSNPNLYWYRQAAGRGLQLLFYSVGIGQISSEVPQNLSASRPQDRQFILSSKKLLLSDSGFYLCAWSEGRGLSTDTQYFGPGTRLTVL.

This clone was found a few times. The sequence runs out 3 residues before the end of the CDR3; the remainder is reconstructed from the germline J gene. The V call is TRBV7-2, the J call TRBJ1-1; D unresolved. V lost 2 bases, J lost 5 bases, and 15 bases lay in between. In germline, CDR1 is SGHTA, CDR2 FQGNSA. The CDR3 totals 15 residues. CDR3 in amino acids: CASSLMAAGTTEAFF. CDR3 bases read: TGTGCCAGCAGCTTAATGGCGGCGGGAACGACTGAA.

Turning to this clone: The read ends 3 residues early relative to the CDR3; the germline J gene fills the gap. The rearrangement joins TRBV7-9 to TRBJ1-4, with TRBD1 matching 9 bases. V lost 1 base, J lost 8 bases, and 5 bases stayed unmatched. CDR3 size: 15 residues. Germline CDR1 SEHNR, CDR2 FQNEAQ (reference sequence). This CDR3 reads CASSLDGDRDEKLFF. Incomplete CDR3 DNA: TGTGCCAGCAGCTTAGACGGGGACAGGGACGAAAAA.

This CDR3 is CASSEPEIYEQYF. The part of the CDR3 DNA that was read is TGTGCCAGCAGTGAACCAGAAATATACGAG. This chain connects TRBV2 to TRBJ2-7; no definite D call. Sequencing ends 3 residues short of the CDR3 end; the germline J gene provides the rest. From germline, CDR1 is SNHLY and CDR2 FYNNEI. The CDR3 spans 13 residues. V was cut by 2 bases and J by 4 bases, with 9 bases left in between.

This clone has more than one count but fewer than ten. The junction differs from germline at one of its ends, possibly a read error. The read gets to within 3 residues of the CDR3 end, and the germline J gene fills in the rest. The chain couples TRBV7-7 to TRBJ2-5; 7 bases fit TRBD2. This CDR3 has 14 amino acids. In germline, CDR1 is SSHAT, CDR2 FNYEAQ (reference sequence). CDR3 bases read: TGTGCTAGCAGCTTAACGACTAGCCCAGAGACC. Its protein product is CASSLTTSPET. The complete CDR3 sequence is CASSLTTSPETQYF. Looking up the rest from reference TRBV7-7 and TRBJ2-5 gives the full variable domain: GAGVSQSPRYKVTKRGQDVTLRCDPISSHATLYWYQQALGQGPEFLTYFNYEAQPDKSGLPSDRFSAERPEGSISTLTIQRTEQRDSAMYRCASSLTTSPETQYFGPGTRLLVL.

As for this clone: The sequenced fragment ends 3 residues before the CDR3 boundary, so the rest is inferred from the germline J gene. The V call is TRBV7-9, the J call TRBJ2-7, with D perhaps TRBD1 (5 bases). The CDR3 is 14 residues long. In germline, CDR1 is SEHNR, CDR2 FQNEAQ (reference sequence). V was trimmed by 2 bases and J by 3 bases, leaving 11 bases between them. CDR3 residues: CASSLPDRYYEQYF. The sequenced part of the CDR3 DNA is TGTGCCAGCAGCTTACCCGACAGATACTACGAG.

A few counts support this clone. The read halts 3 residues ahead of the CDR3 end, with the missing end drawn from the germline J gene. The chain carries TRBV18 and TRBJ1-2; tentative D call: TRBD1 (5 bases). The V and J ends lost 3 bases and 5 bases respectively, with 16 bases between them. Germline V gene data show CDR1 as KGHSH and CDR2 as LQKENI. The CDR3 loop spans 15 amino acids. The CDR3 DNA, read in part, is TGTGCCAGCTCACCCCCGGCGCGGGGCCAGTATGGC. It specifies CASSPPARGQYG. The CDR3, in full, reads CASSPPARGQYGYTF.

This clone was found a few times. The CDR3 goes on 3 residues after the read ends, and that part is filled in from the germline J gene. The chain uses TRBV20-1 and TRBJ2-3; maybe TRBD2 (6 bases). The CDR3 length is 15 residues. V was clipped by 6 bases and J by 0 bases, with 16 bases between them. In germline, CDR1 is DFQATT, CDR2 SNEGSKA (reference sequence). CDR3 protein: CSAVGTSISTDTQYF. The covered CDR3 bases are TGCAGTGCGGTGGGGACTTCGATTAGCACAGATACG.

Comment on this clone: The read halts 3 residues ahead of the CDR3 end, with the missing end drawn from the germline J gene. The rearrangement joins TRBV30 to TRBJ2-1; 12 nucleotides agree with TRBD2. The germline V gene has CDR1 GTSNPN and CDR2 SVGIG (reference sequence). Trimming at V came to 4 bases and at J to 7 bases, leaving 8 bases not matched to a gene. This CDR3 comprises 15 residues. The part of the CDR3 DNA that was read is TGTGCCTGGACACATGGGACTAGCGGGTGGAATGAG. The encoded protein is CAWTHGTSGWNE. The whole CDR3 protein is CAWTHGTSGWNEQFF.

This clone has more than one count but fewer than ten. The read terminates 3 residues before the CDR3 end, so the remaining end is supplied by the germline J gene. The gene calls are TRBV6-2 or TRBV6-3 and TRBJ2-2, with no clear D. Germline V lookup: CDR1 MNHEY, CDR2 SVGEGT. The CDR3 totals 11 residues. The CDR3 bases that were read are TGTGCCAGCAGTCTGGGCCTCGAG. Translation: CASSLGLE. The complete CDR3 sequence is CASSLGLELFF.

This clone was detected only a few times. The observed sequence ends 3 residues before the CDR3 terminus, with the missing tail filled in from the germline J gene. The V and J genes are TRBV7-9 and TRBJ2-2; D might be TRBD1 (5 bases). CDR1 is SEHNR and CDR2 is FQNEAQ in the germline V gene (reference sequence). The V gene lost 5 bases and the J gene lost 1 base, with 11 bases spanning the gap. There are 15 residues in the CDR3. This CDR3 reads CASSPRTGNTGELFF. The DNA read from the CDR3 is TGTGCCAGCAGCCCAAGAACAGGGAACACCGGGGAG.

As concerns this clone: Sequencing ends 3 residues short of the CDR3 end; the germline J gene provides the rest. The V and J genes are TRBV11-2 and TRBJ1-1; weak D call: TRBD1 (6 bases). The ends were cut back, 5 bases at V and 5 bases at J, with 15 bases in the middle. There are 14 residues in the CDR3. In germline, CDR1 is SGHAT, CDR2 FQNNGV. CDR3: CASSHQGIYTEAFF. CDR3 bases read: TGTGCCAGCAGCCACCAGGGGATCTATACTGAA.